This TCR beta chain was retrieved from a study of blood T cell repertoires in COVID-19. On the study more broadly: The origin of the acute and convalescent COVID-19 samples was the United States, Italy and Spain. T cells, B-cell-depleted T cells, or PBMCs supplied cDNA or gDNA.

Seattle enrolled patients during active infection and tracked them longitudinally. In the original workflow: Nucleated cell counts were estimated from reference gene primer amplification. Here immunoSEQ multiplex PCR was the method, and the copy in TCRdb shows in-frame clones only, minus some. The DNA was the basis for D and trimming; V, J and clone size are from that table. Of about 150,000 clones in the sample, about 80% were seen once. Germline V lookup: CDR1 SNHLY, CDR2 FYNNEI. Trimming at V came to 8 bases and at J to 1 base, leaving 3 bases not matched to a gene. This CDR3 has 14 amino acids. This chain connects TRBV2 to TRBJ2-3; 10 bases agree with TRBD2. Sequencing used peripheral blood. This TCR was sampled from a woman aged 55-75 years with COVID-19, enrolled during active disease. CDR3 DNA: TGTGCCAGCCTAGCGGGAGCGGGCACAGATACGCAGTATTTT. Translated, it gives CASLAGAGTDTQYF.